The 30 T cell receptor beta chains given below trace back to one sample, sequenced in a study of cytomegalovirus exposure and HLA in healthy donors. The protocol was immunoSEQ multiplex PCR, while the TCRdb copy is restricted to in-frame clones and leaves out a portion. This table holds 130,000 to 150,000 clones, roughly 81% found once. The sample consisted of PBMCs. The receptor set was obtained from a woman in her thirties in good health and CMV-seronegative.

J is TRBJ2-1 and V is TRBV5-6, with 12 bases identical to TRBD2. Germline values: CDR1 SGHDT, CDR2 YYEEEE. The CDR3 has 15 residues. V shed 0 bases, J shed 8 bases, and the junction held 3 bases outside the gene matches. This CDR3 is CASSLGLAGDYEQFF. The CDR3 nucleotides are TGTGCCAGCAGCTTGGGACTAGCGGGGGACTATGAGCAGTTCTTC.

J is TRBJ1-2 and V is TRBV28; D may be TRBD1 (5 bases). Germline CDR1 reads MDHEN; CDR2 reads SYDVKM. Trimming shortened V by 7 bases and J by 6 bases, and 18 bases separated the two germline ends. CDR3 length: 14 residues. CDR3 amino acids: CASTLRGTYHGYTF. The CDR3 DNA is TGTGCCAGCACCTTGCGGGGCACGTACCATGGCTACACCTTC.

This chain connects TRBV4-2 to TRBJ2-3; 7 nucleotides match TRBD1. The CDR3 has 15 amino acids. The ends lost 3 bases at V and 10 bases at J; junction bases unmatched: 13. Per the germline V gene, CDR1 is LGHNA and CDR2 is YNFKEQ. CDR3 sequence: CASSQRRGAGGAQYF. As DNA, the CDR3 is TGTGCCAGCAGCCAGAGACGTGGGGCAGGGGGAGCGCAGTATTTT.

The rearrangement links TRBV2 to TRBJ2-1, with TRBD2 matching 13 bases. J gave up 5 bases and V 6 bases, and 4 bases lay outside the gene matches. The CDR3 loop spans 15 amino acids. Germline loops: CDR1 SNHLY, CDR2 FYNNEI. The CDR3, as DNA: TGTGCCAGCAGGGGACTAGCGGGGCTCAACAATGAGCAGTTCTTC. This translates into CASRGLAGLNNEQFF.

This clone was seen once. The V gene is TRBV11-2, the J gene TRBJ1-1, with 7 bases matching TRBD1. The length of the CDR3 is 13 residues. The V gene end was trimmed by 8 bases and the J gene end by 1 base; junction bases not matched to a gene: 4. The germline V gene has CDR1 SGHAT and CDR2 FQNNGV. The CDR3 loop reads CASSGQQNTEAFF. CDR3 DNA sequence: TGTGCCAGCTCGGGACAGCAGAACACTGAAGCTTTCTTT.

The chain joins TRBV15 to TRBJ1-5; maybe TRBD1 (5 bases). Between the trimmed V and J ends, which lost 0 bases and 2 bases, there was a span of 11 bases. The CDR3 runs to 16 residues. CDR1 LNHNV and CDR2 YYDKDF come from the germline V gene (reference sequence). The chain's CDR3 is CATSRDGRGRNQPQHF. In DNA, the CDR3 is TGTGCCACCAGCAGAGATGGGAGGGGCCGCAATCAGCCCCAGCATTTT.

The chain carries TRBV28 and TRBJ2-1; TRBD2 agrees at 10 bases. Germline V gene sequence: CDR1 MDHEN, CDR2 SYDVKM. After removal of 3 bases from V and 8 bases from J, the junction contained 4 bases not matched to a gene. CDR3 size: 14 residues. CDR3 DNA: TGTGCCAGCAGTTTTGGACTAGCGGTGGATGAGCAGTTCTTC. Translated: CASSFGLAVDEQFF.

This rearrangement joins TRBV15 to TRBJ2-5, with TRBD2 matching 8 bases. J gave up 4 bases and V 0 bases, and 13 bases lay outside the gene matches. This CDR3 comprises 18 residues. The germline CDR1 and CDR2 sequences are LNHNV and YYDKDF (reference sequence). The CDR3 sequence: CATSRDSGPGGGRETQYF. CDR3 bases: TGTGCCACCAGCAGAGATAGTGGGCCTGGCGGGGGGAGAGAGACCCAGTACTTC.

The table lists this clone with a count of one. The chain carries TRBV7-9 and TRBJ2-3; 10 bases map to TRBD2. CDR3 length: 17 residues. The germline gives CDR1 SEHNR, CDR2 FQNEAQ (reference sequence). J gave up 6 bases and V 3 bases, and 12 bases lay outside the gene matches. The CDR3 protein is CASSFVPLAGVLDTQYF. CDR3 in DNA: TGTGCCAGCAGCTTCGTGCCGCTAGCGGGGGTCTTGGATACGCAGTATTTT.

The genes are TRBV15 and TRBJ2-3, with 8 bases aligning to TRBD1. The CDR3 has 17 residues. Germline V gives CDR1 LNHNV, CDR2 YYDKDF (reference sequence). With V trimmed by 3 bases and J by 0 bases, 8 bases remained unmatched. CDR3 amino acids: CATSSGQGYSSTDTQYF. CDR3 DNA: TGTGCCACCAGCAGCGGACAGGGTTACTCTAGCACAGATACGCAGTATTTT.

The J gene is TRBJ2-6, the V gene TRBV5-5, with D tentatively TRBD2 (6 bases). The CDR3 is made up of 16 amino acids. Trimming removed 4 bases at V and 0 bases at J, with 11 bases between. In germline, CDR1 is SGHKS, CDR2 YYEKEE (reference sequence). For the CDR3, the DNA is TGTGCCAGCAGCCCGGAGGGTTTCTCTGGGGCCAACGTCCTGACTTTC. Its translation: CASSPEGFSGANVLTF.

The V and J genes are TRBV20-1 and TRBJ1-2; tentative D call: TRBD1 (5 bases). Deletions cut 5 bases from V and 8 bases from J, with 12 bases between. Germline V gene sequence: CDR1 DFQATT, CDR2 SNEGSKA (reference sequence). This CDR3 is 11 amino acids long. The CDR3 is CSARRVTGYTF. The CDR3 DNA sequence: TGCAGTGCTCGCAGGGTGACGGGCTACACCTTC.

CDR3 sequence reads: CASSSDSLEAFF. In DNA form, the CDR3 reads TGTGCCAGCAGTAGCGACAGTCTTGAAGCTTTCTTT. This chain links TRBV2 with TRBJ1-1, with D perhaps matching TRBD1 (5 bases). The CDR3 extends over 12 amino acids. Germline CDR1 reads SNHLY; CDR2 reads FYNNEI. The ends were cut back, 5 bases at V and 7 bases at J, with 11 bases in the middle.

J is TRBJ1-1 and V is TRBV7-9; the D is unclear. Germline assignment: CDR1 SEHNR and CDR2 FQNEAQ (reference sequence). The CDR3 contains 14 residues. Trimming left V 2 bases short and J 2 bases short, with 9 bases between. The DNA of the CDR3 is TGTGCCAGCAGCTTACTCCTCCCTAACACTGAAGCTTTCTTT. Its protein product is CASSLLLPNTEAFF.

The chain combines TRBV6-5 with TRBJ1-1, with D possibly matching TRBD1 (5 bases). Germline loops: CDR1 MNHEY, CDR2 SVGAGI. Trimming removed 2 bases from V and 5 bases from J, with 9 bases in between. The CDR3 runs 13 residues. The CDR3 DNA reads as TGTGCCAGCAGTTACGTGGGGGGAACTGAAGCTTTCTTT. Translating it yields CASSYVGGTEAFF.

V gene TRBV7-9 combines with J gene TRBJ1-1; 9 bases align to TRBD1. Germline V gene lookup returns CDR1 SEHNR and CDR2 FQNEAQ (reference sequence). V shed 5 bases and J 6 bases; nucleotides not matched to a gene: 22. CDR3 size: 19 residues. The CDR3: CASSEYSGTGPEGKPEAFF. CDR3 sequence (DNA): TGTGCCAGCAGCGAATACTCCGGGACAGGGCCCGAGGGGAAGCCTGAAGCTTTCTTT.

J is TRBJ1-6 and V is TRBV6-5; unclear D gene. V lost 2 bases and J lost 8, with 13 bases in between. The CDR3 has 15 residues. The germline V gene has CDR1 MNHEY and CDR2 SVGAGI. The CDR3 here is CASSYAGVPDSPLHF. For the CDR3, the DNA is TGTGCCAGCAGTTACGCAGGTGTACCCGATTCACCCCTCCACTTT.

The chain recombines TRBV6-1 with TRBJ1-6; D remains ambiguous. V lost 4 bases and J lost 14, with 21 bases in between. Looked up from germline, CDR1 is MNHNS and CDR2 is SASEGT. CDR3 length equals 15 residues. Here the CDR3 reads CASSAGPGLRSSLHF. The DNA of the CDR3 is TGTGCCAGCAGTGCTGGACCGGGGTTGCGTTCGTCCCTCCACTTT.

The gene calls are TRBV5-1 and TRBJ1-2; 11 bases are shared with TRBD1. Trimming cost V 8 bases and J 0 bases; bases outside gene matches: 3. The CDR3 runs 14 residues. Germline CDR1 SGHRS, CDR2 YFSETQ. CDR3 amino acids: CASGQGATNYGYTF. For the CDR3, the DNA is TGCGCCAGTGGACAGGGGGCGACTAACTATGGCTACACCTTC. Full variable domain (missing parts from reference TRBV5-1 and TRBJ1-2): KAGVTQTPRYLIKTRGQQVTLSCSPISGHRSVSWYQQTPGQGLQFLFEYFSETQRNKGNFPGRFSGRQFSNSRSEMNVSTLELGDSALYLCASGQGATNYGYTFGSGTRLTVV.

The J gene is TRBJ2-4, the V gene TRBV15; D is undetermined. Per germline, CDR1 LNHNV and CDR2 YYDKDF (reference sequence). With 1 base removed from V and 6 bases from J, the gap between germline ends came to 19 bases. There are 17 residues in the CDR3. As DNA, the CDR3 is TGTGCCACCAGCAGAGTGCGAGTTCACACGCCGGGAAACATTCAGTACTTC. Amino acids: CATSRVRVHTPGNIQYF.

CDR3 DNA: TGTGCCAGCAGTGACAGGGGGTGGAATTCACCCCTCCACTTT. This sequence encodes CASSDRGWNSPLHF. The chain uses TRBV6-5 and TRBJ1-6; 9 bases line up with TRBD1. Per germline, CDR1 MNHEY and CDR2 SVGAGI. The length of the CDR3 is 14 residues. The V gene end was trimmed by 5 bases and the J gene end by 7 bases; junction bases not matched to a gene: 3.

The genes are TRBV7-3 and TRBJ2-2, with 7 bases identical to TRBD2. The CDR3 consists of 13 residues. Germline CDR1 SGHTA, CDR2 FQGTGA. The ends lost 5 bases at V and 6 bases at J; junction bases unmatched: 3. The CDR3 reads CASSRGVAGELFF. CDR3 nucleotide sequence: TGTGCCAGCAGCCGGGGGGTCGCCGGGGAGCTGTTTTTT. The full variable domain, with the rest looked up from reference TRBV7-3 and TRBJ2-2, is GAGVSQTPSNKVTEKGKYVELRCDPISGHTALYWYRQSLGQGPEFLIYFQGTGAADDSGLPNDRFFAVRPEGSVSTLKIQRTERGDSAVYLCASSRGVAGELFFGEGSRLTVL.

CDR3 sequence (DNA): TGTGCCAGTAGTATAGGATACAATCACCAGCCCCAGCATTTT. As protein: CASSIGYNHQPQHF. The chain carries TRBV19 and TRBJ1-5; D is undetermined. The V end lost 1 base, the J end lost 7 bases, and 11 bases lay between the germline ends. The CDR3 loop spans 14 amino acids. CDR1 and CDR2 (germline): LNHDA, SQIVND (reference sequence).

For this clone: At one of its ends the junction is not consistent with the germline gene, which may arise from a read error. The rearrangement uses TRBV6-5 and TRBJ1-6, with a possible D match to TRBD1 (5 bases). The CDR3 runs to 15 residues. CDR1 is MNHEY and CDR2 is SVGAGI in the germline V gene. The chain's CDR3 is CASSYDFEKGSPLYF. CDR3 nucleotides: TGTGCCAGCAGTTACGACTTCGAAAAGGGGTCACCCCTCTACTTT.

V usage is TRBV5-1 and J usage is TRBJ2-7, with a weak D call TRBD2 (5 bases). V dropped 1 base and J dropped 3 bases, with 5 bases sitting between them. This CDR3 has 12 amino acids. Germline values: CDR1 SGHRS, CDR2 YFSETQ. CDR3 sequence (DNA): TGCGCCAGCAGCTTGACTAGCTACGAGCAGTACTTC. Translation gives CASSLTSYEQYF. Drawing the rest from reference TRBV5-1 and TRBJ2-7, the complete variable domain is KAGVTQTPRYLIKTRGQQVTLSCSPISGHRSVSWYQQTPGQGLQFLFEYFSETQRNKGNFPGRFSGRQFSNSRSEMNVSTLELGDSALYLCASSLTSYEQYFGPGTRLTVT.

The J gene is TRBJ2-7, the V gene TRBV28; D is possibly TRBD1 (6 bases). The CDR3 has 15 amino acids. CDR1 and CDR2 from the germline V gene are MDHEN and SYDVKM. V was cut by 4 bases and J by 4 bases, with 17 bases left in between. This chain's CDR3 is CASSSSSGARYEQYF. For the CDR3, the DNA is TGTGCCAGCAGTTCGTCTTCAGGGGCGAGGTACGAGCAGTACTTC.

The chain links TRBV7-8 to TRBJ1-3, with a weak D call TRBD1 (6 bases). Germline CDR1 and CDR2: SGHVS and FQNEAQ. V lost 6 bases, J lost 4 bases, and 13 bases lay in between. This CDR3 is built from 14 residues. The CDR3 here is CASRPGVGGNTIYF. The CDR3 DNA reads TGTGCCAGCAGACCAGGGGTGGGGGGAAACACCATATATTTT.

This chain connects TRBV5-1 to TRBJ2-7, with 12 positions matching TRBD2. With 3 bases clipped from V and 4 bases from J, the junction kept 5 bases outside the gene matches. There are 15 residues in the CDR3. Germline CDR1 reads SGHRS; CDR2 reads YFSETQ. This CDR3 is CASSSRTSGVYEQYF. The CDR3 nucleotides are TGCGCCAGCAGCTCCCGGACTAGCGGGGTATACGAGCAGTACTTC.

The chain uses TRBV9 and TRBJ1-6; no reliable D call. Germline CDR1 SGDLS, CDR2 YYNGEE. Trimming took 5 bases from V and 9 from J, leaving 15 bases between them. The length of the CDR3 is 14 residues. In DNA form, the CDR3 reads TGTGCCAGCAGAGCGGGATATACGGGTTCACCCCTCCACTTT. Its protein is CASRAGYTGSPLHF.

The chain links TRBV19 to TRBJ1-2; weak D call: TRBD1 (6 bases). There are 15 residues in the CDR3. Between the trimmed V and J ends, which lost 3 bases and 3 bases, there was a span of 14 bases. Germline assignment: CDR1 LNHDA and CDR2 SQIVND (reference sequence). CDR3 bases: TGTGCCAGTAGTATCTCGACAGGTCAACACTATGGCTACACCTTC. Residues: CASSISTGQHYGYTF. The whole variable domain, remainder taken from reference TRBV19 and TRBJ1-2, is DGGITQSPKYLFRKEGQNVTLSCEQNLNHDAMYWYRQDPGQGLRLIYYSQIVNDFQKGDIAEGYSVSREKKESFPLTVTSAQKNPTAFYLCASSISTGQHYGYTFGSGTRLTVV.